In its sample, the clone carrying this TCR beta chain was seen many times. These data are taken from a study of T cells in Graves' hyperthyroidism and ophthalmopathy. On the study more broadly: Peripheral blood was acquired at first diagnosis, ahead of any therapy whatsoever.

Orbital computed tomography, thyroid ultrasound, serum thyroxine and TRAb, and clinical symptoms together informed the diagnoses. The source material, RNA transcripts, was used to amplify TCR beta CDR3 regions. TCR CDR3 underwent first-round RT-PCR with the HTBI primer set. TCRdb reanalysed the multiplex PCR reads using MiXCR and keeps one entry per CDR3 protein. The data contain roughly 290,000 distinct CDR3 sequences, roughly an eighth of them singletons. Material: blood. This sequence was found in a woman between 35 and 50 years old with Graves' hyperthyroidism.

The CDR3 DNA reads as TGTGCCACCAGCGCCCCGGGACTAGCGGGAGCCGGTGAGCAGTTCTTC. Translation gives CATSAPGLAGAGEQFF. The gene calls are TRBV15 and TRBJ2-1, with 14 bases aligning to TRBD2. The CDR3 sequence is 16 residues long. The germline V gene encodes CDR1 LNHNV and CDR2 YYDKDF (reference sequence). With 5 bases clipped from V and 9 bases from J, the junction kept 9 bases outside the gene matches.